This T cell receptor beta chain comes out of a study of cytomegalovirus exposure and HLA in healthy donors. In the PCR, 60 Vbeta and 13 Jbeta primers were used. The repertoire was sequenced with immunoSEQ multiplex PCR; TCRdb's copy has only in-frame clones and lacks some. The repertoire consists of 130,000 to 150,000 clones, with around 79% occurring once and the leading ten covering 3.1%. CDR1 and CDR2 (germline): SGHDT, YYEEEE. The CDR3 has 17 residues. V lost 0 bases and J lost 0; bases outside the gene matches: 5. The sample consisted of PBMCs. The chain uses TRBV5-6 and TRBJ1-2; 10 bases fit TRBD1. This sequence was found in a female donor in good health and CMV-seronegative. The CDR3 loop reads CASSLGDRGPTNYGYTF. In nucleotides, the CDR3 is TGTGCCAGCAGCTTGGGAGACAGGGGGCCTACTAACTATGGCTACACCTTC.